Below, 30 T cell receptor beta chains from the same sample are listed, as sequenced in a study of T cells in Graves' hyperthyroidism and ophthalmopathy. Template material for amplifying TCR beta CDR3 regions consisted of RNA transcripts. Researchers ran a first-round RT-PCR on the TCR CDR3 using the HTBI primer set. TCRdb called the multiplex PCR reads again in MiXCR, with one record for every CDR3 protein. Of hundreds of thousands of distinct CDR3 sequences in the sample, 14% to 15% were seen once. Sequences were obtained from blood. These receptors all stem from a man aged 18 to 30 with Graves' ophthalmopathy.

This clonotype was picked up many times. The chain has TRBV10-3 and TRBJ2-2, with 7 bases fitting TRBD1. Germline V gene sequence: CDR1 ENHRY, CDR2 SYGVKD. The CDR3 is 18 residues long. The V segment lost 6 bases and the J segment 0 bases; nucleotides outside the gene matches: 13. CDR3 nucleotide sequence: TGTGCCATCAGACCCCCGGGGACAGCCCTCGCGAACACCGGGGAGCTGTTTTTT. Its translation is CAIRPPGTALANTGELFF.

This clonotype came up a few times. With a much larger clone just one base away, this may be a read error. The V call is TRBV2, the J call TRBJ2-3, with D perhaps TRBD1 or TRBD2 (8 bases each). CDR1 and CDR2 from the germline V gene are SNHLY and FYNNEI. V was cut by 10 bases and J by 4 bases, with 27 bases left in between. The CDR3 is 17 amino acids. This chain's CDR3 is CATCTSGGGTGSDTQYF. The CDR3 coding sequence is TGTGCCACGTGCACGTCGGGCGGGGGGACAGGTTCAGATACGCAGTATTTT.

This clonotype was detected only a few times. The rearrangement joins TRBV6-1 to TRBJ2-1; 7 positions agree with TRBD2. CDR3 size: 15 residues. Looked up from germline, CDR1 is MNHNS and CDR2 is SASEGT. With V trimmed by 8 bases and J by 2 bases, 9 bases remained unmatched. The CDR3 sequence is CASGLLAETYNEQFF. In nucleotides, the CDR3 is TGTGCCAGCGGGTTGCTAGCGGAAACCTACAATGAGCAGTTCTTC.

The gene calls are TRBV15 and TRBJ2-7, with D uncertain. In germline, CDR1 is LNHNV, CDR2 YYDKDF (reference sequence). Trimming pared 1 base from V and 4 bases from J, leaving 5 bases between. The length of the CDR3 is 12 residues. In DNA form, the CDR3 reads TGTGCCACCAGCAGAGCTTCATACGAGCAGTACTTC. Translation: CATSRASYEQYF.

Many counts were recorded for this clonotype. V is TRBV2 and J is TRBJ1-5, with a weak D call TRBD1 (6 bases). Germline-derived CDR1 and CDR2 are SNHLY and FYNNEI. CDR3 length: 14 amino acids. V lost 6 bases to trimming and J lost 3 bases, with 12 bases between them. The CDR3 here is CASSVQGFNQPQHF. The DNA of the CDR3 is TGTGCCAGCAGCGTCCAGGGGTTCAATCAGCCCCAGCATTTT.

This clonotype has ten or more counts. The rearrangement joins TRBV12-3 or TRBV12-4 to TRBJ1-4; 9 nucleotides align to TRBD1. V shed 6 bases and J 5 bases; nucleotides not matched to a gene: 4. The length of the CDR3 is 14 residues. The CDR3 sequence is CASSSGQGNEKLFF. CDR3 DNA: TGTGCCAGCAGCTCGGGACAGGGCAATGAAAAACTGTTTTTT.

There are many counts of this clonotype. The J gene is TRBJ1-2, the V gene TRBV12-3 or TRBV12-4; TRBD1 might be the D (6 bases). The V end lost 2 bases, the J end lost 8 bases, and 18 bases lay between the germline ends. This CDR3 has 15 residues. The CDR3 sequence is CASSLTGRIGTGYTF. CDR3 nucleotides: TGTGCCAGCAGTTTAACAGGGCGGATAGGGACCGGCTACACCTTC.

This clonotype showed up many times. The rearrangement uses TRBV12-3 or TRBV12-4 and TRBJ1-5; TRBD1 matches 9 bases. CDR3 length: 15 residues. J gave up 11 bases and V 4 bases, and 12 bases lay outside the gene matches. In DNA, the CDR3 is TGTGCCAGCAGTTCCGAAGGGACAGGGCTATGGGCCCAGCATTTT. It translates to CASSSEGTGLWAQHF.

This clonotype has a count of ten or more. The chain links TRBV10-3 to TRBJ2-6; the match to TRBD1 covers 9 bases. Germline V gives CDR1 ENHRY, CDR2 SYGVKD. The CDR3 is made up of 18 amino acids. The trim removed 6 bases at V and 1 base at J, leaving 10 bases unmatched. This CDR3 reads CAIREDRGGNSGANVLTF. In nucleotides, the CDR3 is TGTGCCATCAGGGAAGACAGGGGGGGTAATTCTGGGGCCAACGTCCTGACTTTC.

The sample holds many counts of this clonotype. This sequence joins TRBV20-1 and TRBJ1-6; maybe TRBD1 (6 bases). Per germline, CDR1 DFQATT and CDR2 SNEGSKA (reference sequence). The CDR3 extends over 16 amino acids. V lost 2 bases and J 9 bases, leaving 20 bases between the germline ends. CDR3: CSARSPWGAYGSPLHF. CDR3 in DNA: TGCAGTGCTAGATCCCCTTGGGGGGCCTACGGTTCACCCCTCCACTTT.

In its sample, this clonotype was seen many times. The chain couples TRBV6-5 to TRBJ2-7; TRBD1 matches at 9 bases. Germline trimming cut 0 bases from V and 0 bases from J; bases unmatched to any gene: 3. CDR3 size: 16 residues. Germline loops: CDR1 MNHEY, CDR2 SVGAGI. Written as DNA, the CDR3 is TGTGCCAGCAGTTACTCCGGGACAGGGAGCTCCTACGAGCAGTACTTC. It yields the protein CASSYSGTGSSYEQYF.

This clonotype was found many times. The rearrangement joins TRBV5-5 to TRBJ1-1; no reliable D call. This CDR3 is built from 16 residues. Germline CDR1 reads SGHKS; CDR2 reads YYEKEE (reference sequence). Trimming removed 0 bases at V and 4 bases at J, with 16 bases between. DNA for the CDR3: TGTGCCAGCAGCTTGGAGGCGGGTTGGGGAGGCACTGAAGCTTTCTTT. Its translation: CASSLEAGWGGTEAFF.

Many counts were recorded for this clonotype. The chain uses TRBV3-1 and TRBJ1-5; D unresolved. This CDR3 is 14 amino acids long. CDR1 is LGHDT and CDR2 is YNNKEL in the germline V gene (reference sequence). V was trimmed by 3 bases and J by 0 bases, leaving 6 bases between them. CDR3 DNA: TGTGCCAGCAGCCATGAGTTTAGCAATCAGCCCCAGCATTTT. It yields the protein CASSHEFSNQPQHF.

The V and J genes are TRBV7-9 and TRBJ1-2; unclear D gene. Germline CDR1 reads SEHNR; CDR2 reads FQNEAQ (reference sequence). CDR3 length: 17 amino acids. V gave up 3 bases and J gave up 1 base, with 18 bases separating them. The CDR3: CASSFAEARTHNYGYTF. For the CDR3, the DNA is TGTGCCAGCAGCTTTGCCGAAGCCCGGACGCATAACTATGGCTACACCTTC. Complete variable domain (other parts from reference TRBV7-9 and TRBJ1-2): DTGVSQNPRHKITKRGQNVTFRCDPISEHNRLYWYRQTLGQGPEFLTYFQNEAQLEKSRLLSDRFSAERPKGSFSTLEIQRTEQGDSAMYLCASSFAEARTHNYGYTFGSGTRLTVV.

This clonotype was seen many times. This may be a read error, as it is one base from a much larger clone. This chain links TRBV4-2 with TRBJ2-7; 10 bases align to TRBD1. V trimming: 1 base; J trimming: 2 bases; junction bases outside the gene matches: 2. Germline values: CDR1 LGHNA, CDR2 YNFKEQ. The CDR3 has 15 amino acids. Here the CDR3 reads CASSQAGQGAYEQYF. The CDR3 coding sequence is TGTGCCAGCAGCCAAGCCGGACAGGGGGCCTACGAGCAGTACTTC.

This clonotype was observed at least ten times. The chain is built from TRBV6-5 and TRBJ2-7; 8 bases line up with TRBD2. CDR1 is MNHEY and CDR2 is SVGAGI in the germline V gene. Trimming at V came to 1 base and at J to 6 bases, leaving 8 bases not matched to a gene. This CDR3 contains 15 residues. The CDR3: CASSYLGSGVSEQYF. The DNA for the CDR3 is TGTGCCAGCAGTTACTTAGGTAGCGGGGTCTCCGAGCAGTACTTC.

The table lists this clonotype with many counts. CDR3 bases: TGTGCCAGCAGCCCCCTTTCTAGCGGCGAATCCTACGAGCAGTACTTC. Translating it yields CASSPLSSGESYEQYF. The genes are TRBV11-2 and TRBJ2-7; TRBD2 agrees at 7 bases. Germline V gene data show CDR1 as SGHAT and CDR2 as FQNNGV. The CDR3 sequence is 16 residues long. V dropped 5 bases and J dropped 1; count of bases not matched to a gene: 11.

The chain combines TRBV14 with TRBJ2-7; possibly TRBD2 for D (5 bases). The V end lost 2 bases, the J end lost 5 bases, and 13 bases lay between the germline ends. Germline V gene sequence: CDR1 SGHDN, CDR2 FVKESK. This CDR3 has 14 amino acids. As DNA, the CDR3 is TGTGCCAGCAGCCAAACAAAACTAGTCCACGAGCAGTACTTC. Amino acid sequence: CASSQTKLVHEQYF.

The rearrangement joins TRBV15 to TRBJ2-7, with 9 positions matching TRBD1. J was trimmed by 2 bases and V by 5 bases; bases with no gene match: 10. This CDR3 comprises 16 residues. In germline, CDR1 is LNHNV, CDR2 YYDKDF (reference sequence). The CDR3 DNA sequence: TGTGCCACCAGCGGAACCATCCGGGACAGGGCCTACGAGCAGTACTTC. Translated: CATSGTIRDRAYEQYF.

This clonotype occurred many times. The chain uses TRBV29-1 and TRBJ1-1; no clear D gene. Per the germline V gene, CDR1 is SQVTM and CDR2 is ANQGSEA. The CDR3 totals 13 residues. Between the trimmed V and J ends, which lost 5 bases and 0 bases, there was a span of 10 bases. CDR3 protein: CSVRVQLNTEAFF. The CDR3 DNA reads TGCAGCGTTCGCGTACAATTGAACACTGAAGCTTTCTTT. Complete variable domain (other parts from reference TRBV29-1 and TRBJ1-1): SAVISQKPSRDICQRGTSLTIQCQVDSQVTMMFWYRQQPGQSLTLIATANQGSEATYESGFVIDKFPISRPNLTFSTLTVSNMSPEDSSIYLCSVRVQLNTEAFFGQGTRLTVV.

This clonotype occurred a few times. A read error is possible here, since a much larger clone lies one base away. The CDR3 DNA reads as TGTGCCAGCAGCTTATGGACTAGCGGGGCAGATGAGCAGTACTTC. It specifies CASSLWTSGADEQYF. The chain couples TRBV11-1 to TRBJ2-7; TRBD2 aligns across 12 bases. CDR3 length equals 15 residues. Trimming at V came to 2 bases and at J to 7 bases, leaving 6 bases not matched to a gene. Germline loops: CDR1 SGHAT, CDR2 FQDESV (reference sequence).

This clonotype was detected a few times. The rearrangement joins TRBV19 to TRBJ2-7; 7 bases agree with TRBD1. CDR1 and CDR2 from the germline V gene are LNHDA and SQIVND (reference sequence). The CDR3 is made up of 16 amino acids. Trimming at V came to 5 bases and at J to 3 bases, leaving 13 bases not matched to a gene. CDR3 sequence reads: CASSLPTGTALYEQYF. In DNA form, the CDR3 reads TGTGCCAGTAGTCTCCCAACCGGGACAGCTCTCTACGAGCAGTACTTC.

In its sample, this clonotype was seen many times. The CDR3 coding sequence is TGCAGCGTTGAAGAAGGGACGGCAAAAGGTGGCTACACCTTC. Protein product: CSVEEGTAKGGYTF. The chain combines TRBV29-1 with TRBJ1-2, with D possibly matching TRBD1 (5 bases). From germline, CDR1 is SQVTM and CDR2 ANQGSEA. V lost 0 bases to trimming and J lost 7 bases, with 15 bases between them. This CDR3 contains 14 residues.

This chain uses TRBV30 with TRBJ2-1; no definite D call. Looked up from germline, CDR1 is GTSNPN and CDR2 is SVGIG (reference sequence). The CDR3 contains 14 residues. V gave up 3 bases and J gave up 0 bases, with 9 bases separating them. Written as DNA, the CDR3 is TGTGCCTGGAGCGAACAGAGCTCCTACAATGAGCAGTTCTTC. Translating it yields CAWSEQSSYNEQFF. The full variable domain, completed using reference TRBV30 and TRBJ2-1, is SQTIHQWPATLVQPVGSPLSLECTVEGTSNPNLYWYRQAAGRGLQLLFYSVGIGQISSEVPQNLSASRPQDRQFILSSKKLLLSDSGFYLCAWSEQSSYNEQFFGPGTRLTVL.

This clonotype appeared many times. This chain joins TRBV7-9 and TRBJ2-7; possible D gene TRBD1, 6 bases. Germline V gene sequence: CDR1 SEHNR, CDR2 FQNEAQ (reference sequence). The CDR3 covers 16 residues. Trimming pared 2 bases from V and 2 bases from J, leaving 16 bases between. In nucleotides, the CDR3 is TGTGCCAGCAGCTTATCGACGAGAGGGGGTACCTACGAGCAGTACTTC. Encoded protein: CASSLSTRGGTYEQYF.

The sample holds a few counts of this clonotype. J is TRBJ1-2 and V is TRBV10-3, with 11 bases that match TRBD1. The V gene end was trimmed by 8 bases and the J gene end by 4 bases; junction bases not matched to a gene: 3. Germline CDR1 is ENHRY and CDR2 is SYGVKD. This CDR3 region has 13 residues. The CDR3 DNA reads as TGTGCCATCGGGACAGGGGGTAGCTATGGCTACACCTTC. It is translated as CAIGTGGSYGYTF.

The chain has TRBV6-5 and TRBJ1-2; D call uncertain. Germline CDR1 and CDR2: MNHEY and SVGAGI. Deletions cut 0 bases from V and 3 bases from J, with 11 bases between. The CDR3 is made up of 15 amino acids. The CDR3 DNA follows: TGTGCCAGCAGTTACTCGAGGAACGGAGACTATGGCTACACCTTC. This encodes CASSYSRNGDYGYTF.

This chain joins TRBV20-1 and TRBJ2-5, with 8 positions matching TRBD2. The CDR3 is 14 residues long. Trimming took 6 bases from V and 3 from J; bases not matched to a gene: 9. The germline V gene encodes CDR1 DFQATT and CDR2 SNEGSKA (reference sequence). The CDR3 protein is CSAGLAGGEETQYF. The CDR3 coding sequence is TGCAGTGCGGGCCTAGCGGGCGGAGAAGAGACCCAGTACTTC.

This clonotype was picked up a small number of times. It may be a read error: a sequence one base away is much more abundant. The conserved phenylalanine or tryptophan is not found at the CDR3 terminus, so this likely reflects a read error. In nucleotides, the CDR3 is TGCAGTGCTGTGGGGGCTACAGCCCGGACAGATACGCAGTATTTA. Translated: CSAVGATARTDTQYL. The chain links TRBV20-1 to TRBJ2-3; a possible D gene is TRBD1 (6 bases). Germline assignment: CDR1 DFQATT and CDR2 SNEGSKA (reference sequence). The CDR3 spans 15 residues. Trimming removed 5 bases from V and 3 bases from J, with 18 bases in between.

In regard to this clonotype: A read error may explain this, as a much larger clone is one base away. The J gene is TRBJ2-1, the V gene TRBV5-5; a possible D gene is TRBD1 (6 bases). With 7 bases removed from V and 2 bases from J, the gap between germline ends came to 22 bases. This CDR3 spans 17 amino acids. Germline-derived CDR1 and CDR2 are SGHKS and YYEKEE (reference sequence). The CDR3 sequence is CASGQDTYREPYNEQFF. The CDR3, as DNA: TGTGCCAGCGGCCAAGATACCTACAGGGAACCCTACAATGAGCAGTTCTTC. The full variable domain, completed using reference TRBV5-5 and TRBJ2-1, is DAGVTQSPTHLIKTRGQQVTLRCSPISGHKSVSWYQQVLGQGPQFIFQYYEKEERGRGNFPDRFSARQFPNYSSELNVNALLLGDSALYLCASGQDTYREPYNEQFFGPGTRLTVL.